These 21 T cell receptor beta chains originate from one sample sequenced in a study of CD8 T cells in Susac syndrome. RNA was extracted with the RNeasy kit, and a quantity of about 0.45 to 1 ug was reverse transcribed using random hexamers. From the immunoSEQ multiplex PCR reads, TCRdb called clonotypes with MiXCR, one entry per CDR3 protein. Seen here are roughly 190,000 distinct CDR3 sequences, about 95% observed once, and the top ten hold 0.08% to 0.11%. Sequences were obtained from CD4+ T cells from PBMCs. All receptors come from a human donor in good health.

The J gene is TRBJ1-1, the V gene TRBV30; 7 nucleotides align to TRBD1. This CDR3 region has 14 residues. Germline V CDR1 and CDR2: GTSNPN, SVGIG (reference sequence). Trimming took 8 bases from V and 1 from J; bases not matched to a gene: 10. The CDR3 loop is CATQGGRGNTEAFF. The CDR3 DNA reads as TGTGCCACCCAAGGGGGCCGGGGGAACACTGAAGCTTTCTTT.

The V call is TRBV7-2, the J call TRBJ2-1, with 9 bases matching TRBD2. Germline trimming cut 0 bases from V and 3 bases from J; bases unmatched to any gene: 6. CDR3 size: 17 residues. Germline V gene lookup returns CDR1 SGHTA and CDR2 FQGNSA. CDR3 sequence: CASSLARTSGLYNEQFF. CDR3 bases: TGTGCCAGCAGCTTAGCTAGAACTAGCGGGCTCTACAATGAGCAGTTCTTC.

The rearrangement links TRBV6-5 to TRBJ2-7, with D maybe TRBD2 (6 bases). The length of the CDR3 is 14 residues. The germline gives CDR1 MNHEY, CDR2 SVGAGI. Trimming took off 7 bases at V and 6 bases at J, with 19 bases between the two ends. CDR3 loop: CASNGGQGGLEQYF. The DNA of the CDR3 is TGTGCCAGCAATGGCGGCCAGGGAGGCCTCGAGCAGTACTTC.

This clonotype was seen once. The chain uses TRBV11-2 and TRBJ2-1, with a weak D call TRBD1 (5 bases). The CDR3 sequence is 14 residues long. Germline V CDR1 and CDR2: SGHAT, FQNNGV. Trimming removed 7 bases at V and 6 bases at J, with 16 bases between. The CDR3 sequence: CASTYMGRFNEQFF. The CDR3 coding sequence is TGTGCCAGCACCTATATGGGGCGGTTCAATGAGCAGTTCTTC.

The V call is TRBV7-9, the J call TRBJ1-1; D is unresolved. Germline V gives CDR1 SEHNR, CDR2 FQNEAQ (reference sequence). The germline V and J ends were trimmed by 0 bases and 2 bases, with 7 bases remaining between them. The length of the CDR3 is 14 residues. CDR3 loop: CASSLAPQNTEAFF. CDR3 sequence (DNA): TGTGCCAGCAGCTTAGCGCCACAAAACACTGAAGCTTTCTTT.

The V call is TRBV25-1, the J call TRBJ2-1; TRBD2 aligns across 10 bases. The CDR3 is 15 amino acids. Losses at the gene ends were 2 bases for V and 6 bases for J; bases not matched to a gene: 4. The germline CDR1 and CDR2 sequences are MGHDK and SYGVNS. In DNA, the CDR3 is TGTGCCAGCAGTGAACCGGGACTAGCGTCCAATGAGCAGTTCTTC. Translation gives CASSEPGLASNEQFF.

V is TRBV16 and J is TRBJ1-1, with 8 bases fitting TRBD1. V shed 5 bases, J shed 0 bases, and the junction held 2 bases outside the gene matches. Looked up from germline, CDR1 is KGHSY and CDR2 is FQNENV. The CDR3 has 14 amino acids. The CDR3 DNA reads TGTGCCAGCAGCGGGGACAGGATGAACACTGAAGCTTTCTTT. This encodes CASSGDRMNTEAFF.

V usage is TRBV3-1 and J usage is TRBJ2-1; D may be TRBD2 (6 bases). The CDR3 consists of 15 residues. Trimming took off 1 base at V and 7 bases at J, with 14 bases between the two ends. CDR1 and CDR2 (germline): LGHDT, YNNKEL (reference sequence). CDR3 in amino acids: CASSQVVGSRNEQFF. DNA of the CDR3: TGTGCCAGCAGCCAAGTGGTCGGGAGCAGGAATGAGCAGTTCTTC.

The V and J genes are TRBV25-1 and TRBJ1-2; D is undetermined. Between the trimmed V and J ends, which lost 7 bases and 0 bases, there was a span of 6 bases. The V gene's germline CDR1 is MGHDK and CDR2 SYGVNS. There are 12 residues in the CDR3. This chain's CDR3 is CASTGPNYGYTF. The CDR3 DNA sequence: TGTGCCAGCACAGGTCCTAACTATGGCTACACCTTC.

The chain carries TRBV7-9 and TRBJ1-1; 7 bases agree with TRBD1. The CDR3 covers 13 residues. With 6 bases clipped from V and 4 bases from J, the junction kept 5 bases outside the gene matches. The germline V gene encodes CDR1 SEHNR and CDR2 FQNEAQ (reference sequence). CDR3 sequence (DNA): TGTGCCAGCAGTTTCGGGACAGCCACTGAAGCTTTCTTT. Amino acid sequence: CASSFGTATEAFF.

The rearrangement links TRBV7-6 to TRBJ2-5; 9 bases align to TRBD1. The CDR3 has 13 amino acids. Trimming removed 5 bases from V and 11 bases from J; junction bases left unmatched: 9. In germline, CDR1 is SGHVS, CDR2 FNYEAQ. The CDR3: CASSEYRGRRQYF. Here the CDR3 DNA reads TGTGCCAGCAGCGAGTACAGGGGGCGTCGGCAGTACTTC.

The V call is TRBV27, the J call TRBJ2-2; D uncertain. Germline-derived CDR1 and CDR2 are MNHEY and SMNVEV (reference sequence). This CDR3 is 15 amino acids long. Trimming removed 5 bases from V and 3 bases from J, with 13 bases in between. This chain's CDR3 is CASSPLRAHTGELFF. The CDR3 DNA sequence: TGTGCCAGCAGTCCCCTCCGGGCCCACACCGGGGAGCTGTTTTTT.

The V gene is TRBV9, the J gene TRBJ2-5; the D gene is possibly TRBD2 (6 bases). CDR3 length equals 16 residues. Trimming stripped 4 bases from V and 5 bases from J, with 21 bases between. CDR1 and CDR2 from the germline V gene are SGDLS and YYNGEE. The DNA of the CDR3 is TGTGCCAGCAGCCGCGTACCAGGGCAGGAGGGTGAGACCCAGTACTTC. As protein: CASSRVPGQEGETQYF.

Here the CDR3 reads CAWSVPGNSNGYTF. DNA of the CDR3: TGTGCCTGGAGTGTACCAGGGAACAGCAATGGCTACACCTTC. V is TRBV30 and J is TRBJ1-2; D is possibly TRBD1 (5 bases). Germline V gene sequence: CDR1 GTSNPN, CDR2 SVGIG (reference sequence). V lost 0 bases to trimming and J lost 6 bases, with 14 bases between them. The CDR3 covers 14 residues.

This chain connects TRBV5-1 to TRBJ2-7, with D maybe TRBD1 (6 bases). This CDR3 comprises 15 residues. V was cut by 4 bases and J by 3 bases, with 17 bases left in between. Germline loops: CDR1 SGHRS, CDR2 YFSETQ. For the CDR3, the DNA is TGCGCCAGCAGCCGAGCCGGGACAAACCTCTACGAGCAGTACTTC. Encoded protein: CASSRAGTNLYEQYF.

This clonotype appeared a single time. The chain recombines TRBV7-9 with TRBJ2-3; 9 nucleotides agree with TRBD2. There are 15 residues in the CDR3. V lost 4 bases to trimming and J lost 2 bases; unmatched junction nucleotides: 4. CDR1 and CDR2 from the germline V gene are SEHNR and FQNEAQ (reference sequence). The CDR3 DNA is TGTGCCAGCAGCTCTAGCGGGAAAGTCACAGATACGCAGTATTTT. Its translation: CASSSSGKVTDTQYF.

The chain couples TRBV12-3 or TRBV12-4 to TRBJ2-7; D is tentatively TRBD1 or TRBD2 (5 bases each). This CDR3 is built from 12 residues. V dropped 3 bases and J dropped 6 bases, with 9 bases sitting between them. As DNA, the CDR3 is TGTGCCAGCAGTTTCTCAGGGACCGAGCAGTACTTC. It encodes CASSFSGTEQYF.

V gene TRBV7-2 combines with J gene TRBJ2-3; no reliable D call. CDR3 length: 14 amino acids. The V gene lost 1 base and the J gene lost 4 bases, with 9 bases spanning the gap. CDR1 SGHTA and CDR2 FQGNSA come from the germline V gene. The CDR3 reads CASSLVSSPDTQYF. CDR3 bases: TGTGCCAGCAGCTTAGTGAGTTCCCCAGATACGCAGTATTTT.

J is TRBJ2-3 and V is TRBV5-1; possibly TRBD1 for D (6 bases). Trimming pared 4 bases from V and 4 bases from J, leaving 13 bases between. There are 14 residues in the CDR3. The V gene's germline CDR1 is SGHRS and CDR2 YFSETQ. In nucleotides, the CDR3 is TGCGCCAGCAGCCATCAGGGGATGTCAGATACGCAGTATTTT. The encoded protein is CASSHQGMSDTQYF.

V and J are TRBV20-1 and TRBJ2-7; tentative D call: TRBD1 (6 bases). Trimming removed 8 bases at V and 5 bases at J, with 13 bases between. The CDR3 has 11 residues. The germline gives CDR1 DFQATT, CDR2 SNEGSKA (reference sequence). DNA of the CDR3: TGCAGTCCACAGGGTGGTCACGAGCAGTACTTC. This encodes CSPQGGHEQYF.

The chain joins TRBV7-2 to TRBJ2-1; D is ambiguous. V was trimmed by 2 bases and J by 6 bases, leaving 11 bases between them. The germline CDR1 and CDR2 sequences are SGHTA and FQGNSA. This CDR3 contains 14 residues. CDR3 nucleotide sequence: TGTGCCAGCAGCTTATTGGCAGCCCCCAATGAGCAGTTCTTC. Its protein is CASSLLAAPNEQFF.